This T cell receptor beta chain was found in a study of beta chain features in type 1 diabetes. At least ten counts were recorded for this clone. The antigen is not known. General study findings and limits: Healthy donors had naive, central memory and Treg TCRB repertoires that appeared less similar than those seen among patients. At VDJ recombination sites, type 1 diabetes patients had fewer insertions and more deleted nucleotides.

Every bit of the isolated RNA underwent reverse transcription, so sequencing read expressed TCRB transcripts. Average reads for naive, central memory and regulatory T cell samples were about 3.7 million. The table came from immunoSEQ multiplex PCR; TCRdb's copy has only in-frame clones and leaves some out. The sample consists of 200,000 to 250,000 clones, less than 35% of them appearing once. The sample taken for sequencing was central memory CD4+ T cells from blood. The clonotype comes from a man aged 25 to 40 in good health.

The CDR3 sequence: CASGTSFYAEQFF. CDR3 sequence (DNA): TGTGCCAGCGGGACTAGTTTTTATGCTGAGCAGTTCTTC. This chain connects TRBV19 to TRBJ2-1, with 8 bases matching TRBD2. The CDR3 is 13 amino acids. Per the germline V gene, CDR1 is LNHDA and CDR2 is SQIVND (reference sequence). Germline trimming cut 9 bases from V and 9 bases from J; bases unmatched to any gene: 10.